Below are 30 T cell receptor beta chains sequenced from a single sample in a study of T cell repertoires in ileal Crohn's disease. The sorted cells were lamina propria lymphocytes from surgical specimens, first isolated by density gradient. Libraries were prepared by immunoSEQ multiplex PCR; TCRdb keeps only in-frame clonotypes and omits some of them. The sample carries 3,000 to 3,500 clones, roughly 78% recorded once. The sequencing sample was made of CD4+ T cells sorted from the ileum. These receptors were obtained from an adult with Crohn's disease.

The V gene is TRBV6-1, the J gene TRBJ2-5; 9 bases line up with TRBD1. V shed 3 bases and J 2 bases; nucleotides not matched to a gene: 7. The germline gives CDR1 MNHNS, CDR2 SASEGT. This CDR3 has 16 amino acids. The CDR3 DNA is TGTGCCAGCAGTGAGGGAACAGGGGGCGGGCAAGAGACCCAGTACTTC. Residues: CASSEGTGGGQETQYF.

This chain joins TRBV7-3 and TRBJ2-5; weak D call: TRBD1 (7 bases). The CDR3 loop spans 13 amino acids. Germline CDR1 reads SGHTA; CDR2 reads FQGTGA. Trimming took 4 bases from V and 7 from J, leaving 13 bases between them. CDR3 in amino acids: CASSSTQGGTQYF. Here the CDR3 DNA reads TGTGCCAGCAGCTCTACCCAGGGGGGGACCCAGTACTTC.

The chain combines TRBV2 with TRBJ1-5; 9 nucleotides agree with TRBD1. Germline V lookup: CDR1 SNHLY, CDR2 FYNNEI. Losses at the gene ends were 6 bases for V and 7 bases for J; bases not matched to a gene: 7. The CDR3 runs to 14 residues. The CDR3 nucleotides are TGTGCCAGCAGAAAACAGGGGACAGGGCAGCCCCAGCATTTT. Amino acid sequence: CASRKQGTGQPQHF.

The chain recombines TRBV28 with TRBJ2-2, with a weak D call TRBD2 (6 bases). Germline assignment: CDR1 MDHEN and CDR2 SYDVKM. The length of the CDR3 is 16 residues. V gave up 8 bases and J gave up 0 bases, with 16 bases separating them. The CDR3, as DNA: TGTGCCAGCTCGGAAGGTGGAGGGACGAACACCGGGGAGCTGTTTTTT. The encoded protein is CASSEGGGTNTGELFF. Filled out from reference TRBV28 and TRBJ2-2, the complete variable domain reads DVKVTQSSRYLVKRTGEKVFLECVQDMDHENMFWYRQDPGLGLRLIYFSYDVKMKEKGDIPEGYSVSREKKERFSLILESASTNQTSMYLCASSEGGGTNTGELFFGEGSRLTVL.

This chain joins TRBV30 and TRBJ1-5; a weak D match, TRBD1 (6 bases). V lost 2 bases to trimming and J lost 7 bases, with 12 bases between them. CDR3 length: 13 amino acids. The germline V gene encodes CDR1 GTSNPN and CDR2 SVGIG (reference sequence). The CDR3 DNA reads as TGTGCCTGGAGTACTCAGGACAGACAGCCCCAGCATTTT. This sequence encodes CAWSTQDRQPQHF.

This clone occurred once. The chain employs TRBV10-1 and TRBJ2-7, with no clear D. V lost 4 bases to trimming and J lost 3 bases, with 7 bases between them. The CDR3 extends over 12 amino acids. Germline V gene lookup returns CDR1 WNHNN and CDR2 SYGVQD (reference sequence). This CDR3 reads CASSGDNYEQYF. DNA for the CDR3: TGCGCCAGCAGTGGCGACAACTACGAGCAGTACTTC.

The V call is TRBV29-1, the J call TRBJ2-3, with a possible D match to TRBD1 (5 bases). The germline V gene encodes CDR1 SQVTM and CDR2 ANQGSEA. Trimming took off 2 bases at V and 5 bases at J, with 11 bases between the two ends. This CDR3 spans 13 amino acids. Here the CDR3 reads CSVERLGEDTQYF. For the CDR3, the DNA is TGCAGCGTTGAAAGGTTAGGGGAAGATACGCAGTATTTT.

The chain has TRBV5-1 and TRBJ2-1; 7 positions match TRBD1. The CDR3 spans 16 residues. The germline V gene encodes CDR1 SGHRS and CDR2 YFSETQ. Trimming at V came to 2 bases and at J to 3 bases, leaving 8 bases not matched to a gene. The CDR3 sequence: CASSFEGTGVYNEQFF. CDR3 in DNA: TGCGCCAGCAGCTTTGAGGGAACAGGGGTCTACAATGAGCAGTTCTTC.

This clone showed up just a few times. DNA of the CDR3: TGTGCCAGCAGCTCAGGGTCAGATCCAACTGAAGCTTTCTTT. This encodes CASSSGSDPTEAFF. The rearrangement links TRBV11-3 to TRBJ1-1; D is possibly TRBD1 (5 bases). V lost 4 bases and J 5 bases, leaving 14 bases between the germline ends. This CDR3 is built from 14 residues. Germline CDR1 reads SGHNT; CDR2 reads YENEEA.

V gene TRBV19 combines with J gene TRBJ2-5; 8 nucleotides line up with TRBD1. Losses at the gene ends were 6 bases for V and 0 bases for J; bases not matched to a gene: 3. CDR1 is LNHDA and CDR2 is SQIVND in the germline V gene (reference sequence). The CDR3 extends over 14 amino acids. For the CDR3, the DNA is TGTGCCAGTAGGGGACAGGCGTACCAAGAGACCCAGTACTTC. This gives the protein CASRGQAYQETQYF.

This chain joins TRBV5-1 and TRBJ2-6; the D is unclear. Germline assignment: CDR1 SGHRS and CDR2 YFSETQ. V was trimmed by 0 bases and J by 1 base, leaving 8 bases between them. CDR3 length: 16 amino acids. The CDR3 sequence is CASSLGGASGANVLTF. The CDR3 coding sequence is TGCGCCAGCAGCTTGGGCGGCGCTTCTGGGGCCAACGTCCTGACTTTC.

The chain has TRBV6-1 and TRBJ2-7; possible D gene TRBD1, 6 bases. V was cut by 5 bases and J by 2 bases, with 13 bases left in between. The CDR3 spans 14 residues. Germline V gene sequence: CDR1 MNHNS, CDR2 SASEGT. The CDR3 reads CASSFRQVTYEQYF. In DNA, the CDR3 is TGTGCCAGCAGTTTTCGACAGGTTACCTACGAGCAGTACTTC.

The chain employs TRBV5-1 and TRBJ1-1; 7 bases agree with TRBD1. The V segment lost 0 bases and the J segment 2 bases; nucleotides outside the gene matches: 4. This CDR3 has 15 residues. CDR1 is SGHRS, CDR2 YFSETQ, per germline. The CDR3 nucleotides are TGCGCCAGCAGCTTGGCGGGGACAGACAACACTGAAGCTTTCTTT. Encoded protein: CASSLAGTDNTEAFF.

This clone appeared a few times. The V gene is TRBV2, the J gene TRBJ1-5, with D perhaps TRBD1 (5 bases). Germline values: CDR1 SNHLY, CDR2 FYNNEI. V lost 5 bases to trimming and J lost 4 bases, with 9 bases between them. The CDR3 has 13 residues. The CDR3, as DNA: TGTGCCAGCAGTCCAGGGATGAATCAGCCCCAGCATTTT. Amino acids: CASSPGMNQPQHF.

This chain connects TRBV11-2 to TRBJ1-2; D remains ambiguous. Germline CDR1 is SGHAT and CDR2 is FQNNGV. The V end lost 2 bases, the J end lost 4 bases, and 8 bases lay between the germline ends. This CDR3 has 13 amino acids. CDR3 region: CASSLNSIYGYTF. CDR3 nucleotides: TGTGCCAGCAGCTTAAACAGTATCTATGGCTACACCTTC.

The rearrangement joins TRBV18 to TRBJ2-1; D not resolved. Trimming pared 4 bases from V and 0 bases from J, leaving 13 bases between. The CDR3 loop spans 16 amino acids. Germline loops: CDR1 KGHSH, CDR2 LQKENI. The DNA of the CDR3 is TGTGCCAGCTCACTCTCCCGCATGAGCTCCTACAATGAGCAGTTCTTC. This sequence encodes CASSLSRMSSYNEQFF.

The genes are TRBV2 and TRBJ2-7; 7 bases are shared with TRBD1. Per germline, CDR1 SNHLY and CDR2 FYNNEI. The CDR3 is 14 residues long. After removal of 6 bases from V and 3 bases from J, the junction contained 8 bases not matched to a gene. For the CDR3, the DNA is TGTGCCAGCAGCGCCCGGACAGGAAACTACGAGCAGTACTTC. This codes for CASSARTGNYEQYF.

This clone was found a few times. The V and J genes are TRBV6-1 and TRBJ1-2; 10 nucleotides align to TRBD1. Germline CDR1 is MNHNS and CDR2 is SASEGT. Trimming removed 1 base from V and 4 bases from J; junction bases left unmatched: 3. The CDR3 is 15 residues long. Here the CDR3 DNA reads TGTGCCAGCAGTGAAGGGACAGGGGGATTCTATGGCTACACCTTC. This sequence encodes CASSEGTGGFYGYTF.

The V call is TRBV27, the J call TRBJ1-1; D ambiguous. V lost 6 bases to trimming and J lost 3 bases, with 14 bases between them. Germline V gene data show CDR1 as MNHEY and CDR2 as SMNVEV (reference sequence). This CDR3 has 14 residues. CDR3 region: CASSWAGSDTEAFF. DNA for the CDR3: TGTGCCAGCAGCTGGGCGGGGTCGGACACTGAAGCTTTCTTT.

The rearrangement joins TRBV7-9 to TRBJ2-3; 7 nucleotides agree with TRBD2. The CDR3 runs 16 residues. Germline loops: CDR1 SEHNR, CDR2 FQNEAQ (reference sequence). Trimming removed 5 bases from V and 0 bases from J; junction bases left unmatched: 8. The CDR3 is CASSKAGDSSTDTQYF. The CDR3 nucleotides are TGTGCCAGCAGCAAGGCGGGGGACTCTAGCACAGATACGCAGTATTTT.

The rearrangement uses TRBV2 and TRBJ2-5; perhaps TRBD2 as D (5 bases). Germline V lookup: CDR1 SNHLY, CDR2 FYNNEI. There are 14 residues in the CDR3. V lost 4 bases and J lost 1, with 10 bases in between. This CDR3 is CASSAAGSQETQYF. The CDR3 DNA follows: TGTGCCAGCAGTGCGGCGGGCTCCCAAGAGACCCAGTACTTC.

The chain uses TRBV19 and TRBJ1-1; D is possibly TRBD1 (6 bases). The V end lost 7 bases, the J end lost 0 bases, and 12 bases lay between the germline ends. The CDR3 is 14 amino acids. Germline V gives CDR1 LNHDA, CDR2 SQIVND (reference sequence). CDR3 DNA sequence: TGTGCCAGTAACCCGGGACAAATGAACACTGAAGCTTTCTTT. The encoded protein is CASNPGQMNTEAFF. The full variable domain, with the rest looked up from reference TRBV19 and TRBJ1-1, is DGGITQSPKYLFRKEGQNVTLSCEQNLNHDAMYWYRQDPGQGLRLIYYSQIVNDFQKGDIAEGYSVSREKKESFPLTVTSAQKNPTAFYLCASNPGQMNTEAFFGQGTRLTVV.

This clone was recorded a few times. The CDR3 sequence is CASSLAGGPTYEQYF. CDR3 nucleotide sequence: TGTGCCAGCAGCTTAGCGGGGGGGCCCACCTACGAGCAGTACTTC. The chain employs TRBV7-2 and TRBJ2-7, with D perhaps TRBD2 (7 bases). Germline V gene data show CDR1 as SGHTA and CDR2 as FQGNSA. V lost 0 bases to trimming and J lost 2 bases, with 11 bases between them. This CDR3 region has 15 residues.

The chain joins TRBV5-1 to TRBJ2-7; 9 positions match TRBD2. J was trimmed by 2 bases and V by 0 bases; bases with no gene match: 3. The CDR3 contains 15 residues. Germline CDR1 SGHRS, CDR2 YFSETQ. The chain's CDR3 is CASSLAGGGAYEQYF. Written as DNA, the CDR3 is TGCGCCAGCAGCTTGGCGGGCGGGGGGGCCTACGAGCAGTACTTC.

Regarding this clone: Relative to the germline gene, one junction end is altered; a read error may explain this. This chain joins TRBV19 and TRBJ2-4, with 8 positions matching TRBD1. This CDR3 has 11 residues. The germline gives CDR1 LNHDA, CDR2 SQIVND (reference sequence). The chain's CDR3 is CASSSTGALRF. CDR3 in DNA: TGTGCCAGTAGTTCGACAGGGGCCCTCCGATTC.

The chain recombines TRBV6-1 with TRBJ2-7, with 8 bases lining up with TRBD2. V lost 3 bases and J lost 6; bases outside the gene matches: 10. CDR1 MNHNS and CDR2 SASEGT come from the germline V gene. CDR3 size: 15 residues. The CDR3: CASSDRAGAPREQYF. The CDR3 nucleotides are TGTGCCAGCAGTGACCGAGCGGGGGCCCCCCGCGAGCAGTACTTC.

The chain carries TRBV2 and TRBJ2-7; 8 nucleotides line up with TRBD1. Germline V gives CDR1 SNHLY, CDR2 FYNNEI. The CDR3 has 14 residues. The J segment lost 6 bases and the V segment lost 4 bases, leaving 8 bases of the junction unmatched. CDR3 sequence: CASSAPGQGFEQYF. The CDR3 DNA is TGTGCCAGCAGTGCCCCCGGACAGGGCTTCGAGCAGTACTTC.

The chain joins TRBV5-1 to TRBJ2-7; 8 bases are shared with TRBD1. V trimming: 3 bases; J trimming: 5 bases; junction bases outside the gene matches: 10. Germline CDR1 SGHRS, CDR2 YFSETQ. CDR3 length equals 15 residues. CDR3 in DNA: TGCGCCAGCAGCTCCTCCGGACAGGGAAGGGACGAGCAGTACTTC. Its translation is CASSSSGQGRDEQYF.

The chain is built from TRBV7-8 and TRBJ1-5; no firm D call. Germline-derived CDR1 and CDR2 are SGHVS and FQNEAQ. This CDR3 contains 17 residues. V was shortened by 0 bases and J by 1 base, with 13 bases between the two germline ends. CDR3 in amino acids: CASSLALAGFSNQPQHF. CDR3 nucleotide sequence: TGTGCCAGCAGCTTAGCGCTGGCGGGGTTCAGCAATCAGCCCCAGCATTTT.

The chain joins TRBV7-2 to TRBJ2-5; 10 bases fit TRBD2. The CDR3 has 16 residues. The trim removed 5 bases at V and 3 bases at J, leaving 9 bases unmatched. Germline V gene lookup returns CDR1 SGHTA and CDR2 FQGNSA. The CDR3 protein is CASSLRLGLAEETQYF. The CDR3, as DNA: TGTGCCAGCAGCCTAAGACTCGGACTAGCGGAAGAGACCCAGTACTTC.